Reported below is one T cell receptor (beta chain). Profiling relied on immunoSEQ multiplex PCR, and the TCRdb table lists in-frame clones only, not all of them. This table holds some 300,000 clones, over 80% found once. This sample stems from a study of Ad26.COV2.S vaccination and SARS-CoV-2 variants. Across the whole study: In the study, Ad26.COV2.S was injected intramuscularly once, or twice 56 days apart.

Treatment here: 19 received Ad26.COV2.S at low or high dose, single or two shots; 5 received placebo; per-sample allocation not given. Sampling happened 63 days after the first vaccine or placebo injection. This TCR was recovered from a person between 18 and 60 years old who received the Ad26.COV2.S COVID-19 vaccine or a placebo. The sample here was peripheral blood, taken in a trial of Ad26.COV2.S vaccine versus placebo.

The CDR3 here is CASSAWTGAYEKLFF. CDR3 nucleotides: TGTGCCAGCAGCGCCTGGACAGGGGCCTATGAAAAACTGTTTTTT. The chain couples TRBV7-2 to TRBJ1-4; 9 nucleotides agree with TRBD1. Losses at the gene ends were 5 bases for V and 6 bases for J; bases not matched to a gene: 7. The CDR3 totals 15 residues. Germline lookup yields CDR1 SGHTA and CDR2 FQGNSA. The full variable domain, in which reference TRBV7-2 and TRBJ1-4 provide the parts outside the CDR3, is GAGVSQSPSNKVTEKGKDVELRCDPISGHTALYWYRQSLGQGLEFLIYFQGNSAPDKSGLPSDRFSAERTGGSVSTLTIQRTQQEDSAVYLCASSAWTGAYEKLFFGSGTQLSVL.